This T cell receptor beta chain was documented in a study of cytomegalovirus exposure and HLA in healthy donors. Study-level findings and limits: For most TCR beta V segments, an earlier analysis put the productive rate at about 90% or about 30% of the time. Donors were assumed by presence/absence analyses to have roughly uniform sequencing depth.

Vbeta (60) and Jbeta (13) primers were used in the PCR. Per the authors' pipeline: Later, some 79 million unique TCR beta chains were counted in an analysis, and 10 million to 12 million of them were shared. The repertoire was sequenced with immunoSEQ multiplex PCR; TCRdb's copy has only in-frame clones and lacks some. The V and J calls and clone size come from that table; D and trimming were worked out from the DNA. The repertoire holds roughly 120,000 clones, roughly 80% seen once, with approximately 10% in the top ten. V shed 6 bases and J 11 bases; nucleotides not matched to a gene: 8. Germline V gene lookup returns CDR1 MNHNS and CDR2 SASEGT. The CDR3 has 12 residues. Regarding this clone: What it recognizes is unknown.

Donors consisted of healthy bone marrow donors. This TCR came from a male donor in good health and CMV-seropositive. The specimen sequenced was PBMCs. The chain couples TRBV6-1 to TRBJ2-5, with TRBD1 matching 8 bases. The CDR3 nucleotides read TGTGCCAGCAGATTCCAGGGGGCTCAGCAGTACTTC. As protein: CASRFQGAQQYF.